The clone carrying this T cell receptor beta chain was observed a single time. As yet, its antigen is unknown. The sample belongs to a study of cytomegalovirus exposure and HLA in healthy donors. Study summary: There were 65 million to 85 million unique TCRs (from HLA-typed donors) in an early data release.

Whole-study findings and limits: TCR sequences were mostly rare, though some public TCRs occurred in many donors.

The germline gives CDR1 SGHTA, CDR2 FQGNSA. Unmatched junction bases numbered 13, after V lost 7 bases and J lost 2 bases. The CDR3 totals 17 residues. The PCR was carried out with 60 Vbeta primers and 13 Jbeta primers. The repertoire was sequenced with immunoSEQ multiplex PCR; TCRdb's copy has only in-frame clones and lacks some. Of about 210,000 clones in the sample, 70% to 80% are singletons; the top ten hold approximately 0.4%. The gene calls are TRBV7-2 and TRBJ2-2; TRBD1 agrees at 7 bases. This receptor was taken from a male donor in good health and CMV-seropositive. Sample: PBMCs. CDR3 coding DNA: TGTGCCAGCACCTCTTCTTATCCAGGGGGTAACACCGGGGAGCTGTTTTTT. Translation: CASTSSYPGGNTGELFF.